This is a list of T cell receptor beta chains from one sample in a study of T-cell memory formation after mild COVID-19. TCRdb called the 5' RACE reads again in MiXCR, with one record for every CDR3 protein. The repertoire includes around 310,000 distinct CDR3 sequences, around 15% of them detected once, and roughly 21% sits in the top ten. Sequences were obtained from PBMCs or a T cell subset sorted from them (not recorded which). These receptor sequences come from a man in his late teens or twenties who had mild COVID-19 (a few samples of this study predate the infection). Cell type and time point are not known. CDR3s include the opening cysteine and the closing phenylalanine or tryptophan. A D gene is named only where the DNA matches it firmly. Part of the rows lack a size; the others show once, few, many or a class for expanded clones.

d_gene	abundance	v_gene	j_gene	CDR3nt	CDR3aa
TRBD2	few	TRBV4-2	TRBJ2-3	TGTGCCAGCAGCCAAGATCAAGGCGGGGGGACCGTAGATACGCAGTATTTT	CASSQDQGGGTVDTQYF
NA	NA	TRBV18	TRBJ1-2	TGTGCCAGCTCAGAACAGGGTAGTCATGGCTACACCTTC	CASSEQGSHGYTF
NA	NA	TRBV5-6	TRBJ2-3	TGTGCCAGCAGCTTCAAGGGGGGAGGGAGCACAGATACGCAGTATTTT	CASSFKGGGSTDTQYF
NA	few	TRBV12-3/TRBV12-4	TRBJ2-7	TGTGCCAGCACAAAGGGCCAGGGATGGCAGTACTTC	CASTKGQGWQYF
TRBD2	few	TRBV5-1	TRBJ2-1	TGCGCCAGCAGCCCCTCTGCGGGGGGCCACAATGAGCAGTTCTTC	CASSPSAGGHNEQFF
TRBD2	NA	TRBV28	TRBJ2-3	TGTGCCAGCAGTCCACCATCTAGCGGGGGAACAGATACGCAGTATTTT	CASSPPSSGGTDTQYF
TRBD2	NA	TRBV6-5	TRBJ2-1	TGTGCCAGCAGTTACTGGCCCGGGGCGGGGGGAGAAAATGAGCAGTTCTTC	CASSYWPGAGGENEQFF
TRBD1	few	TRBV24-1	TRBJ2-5	TGTGCCACCAGTGATCCGGCCGAGAGACAGGGACGAGAGACCCAGTACTTC	CATSDPAERQGRETQYF
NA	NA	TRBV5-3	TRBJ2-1	TGTGCCAGAAGCTTGTGCGGTGAGGGGAGCTCCTACAATGAGCAGTTCTTC	CARSLCGEGSSYNEQFF
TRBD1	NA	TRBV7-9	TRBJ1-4	TGTGCCAGCTCCCTACAGGGGAGGGGTAGAGAAAAACTGTTTTTT	CASSLQGRGREKLFF